The TCR beta chain described here comes from a study of blood T cell repertoires in COVID-19. Here immunoSEQ multiplex PCR was the method, and the copy in TCRdb shows in-frame clones only, minus some. Here the sample spans about 170,000 clones, roughly 84% being singletons. Germline CDR1 and CDR2: LNHDA and SQIVND (reference sequence). Losses at the gene ends were 9 bases for V and 6 bases for J; bases not matched to a gene: 16. The CDR3 runs to 16 residues. The clonotype comes from a man aged 65 to 85 with active or convalescent COVID-19. The chain combines TRBV19 with TRBJ2-1; 8 bases fit TRBD2. Sequenced material: peripheral blood. DNA of the CDR3: TGTGCCAGCCGGCCGGGGGGGACCGTCGTAGGCAATGAGCAGTTCTTC. Encoded protein: CASRPGGTVVGNEQFF.